This T cell receptor (beta chain) emerged from a study of TIL therapy for anti-PD-1-resistant metastatic lung cancer. Study as a whole: Tumors carried a median about 1.4 non-synonymous mutations per megabase. Study findings and constraints: The cohort had more treatment-naive, never-smoker and oncogene-addicted patients than typical.

The CDR3 spans 15 residues. V was clipped by 2 bases and J by 7 bases, with 14 bases between them. Germline values: CDR1 LGHDT, CDR2 YNNKEL (reference sequence). The immunoSEQ assay was v3. Libraries were sequenced to roughly 2 million read pairs (survey) or roughly 4.5-6 million (deep). Sequenced by immunoSEQ multiplex PCR; TCRdb stores in-frame clones only, minus some. The sample gives roughly 23,000 clones, 70% to 80% of which show up once; under 2.5% is in the top ten. Specified time point: pre-treatment sample, taken before nivolumab and TIL therapy. Patients were adults with stage 4 NSCLC. Only a few counts were recorded for this clone. Its specificity is unknown.

Source: blood, taken at baseline. The chain joins TRBV3-1 (or the pseudogene TRBV3-2) to TRBJ1-4, with no clear D. The TCR comes from a person aged 25-85 years with non-small cell lung cancer. The CDR3 bases are TGTGCCAGCAGCCAATTGGTTCGGGTTGGTGAAAAACTGTTTTTT. Translation gives CASSQLVRVGEKLFF.